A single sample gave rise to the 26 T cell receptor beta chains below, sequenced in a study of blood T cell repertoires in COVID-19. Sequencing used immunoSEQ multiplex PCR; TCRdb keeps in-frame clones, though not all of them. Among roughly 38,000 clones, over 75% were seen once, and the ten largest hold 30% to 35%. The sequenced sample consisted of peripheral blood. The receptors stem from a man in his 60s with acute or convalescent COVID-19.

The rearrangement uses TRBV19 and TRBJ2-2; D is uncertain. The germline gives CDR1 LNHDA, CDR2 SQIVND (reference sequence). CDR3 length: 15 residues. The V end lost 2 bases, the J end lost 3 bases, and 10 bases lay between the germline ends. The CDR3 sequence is CASSIRFPDTGELFF. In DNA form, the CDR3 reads TGTGCCAGTAGTATACGGTTCCCGGACACCGGGGAGCTGTTTTTT.

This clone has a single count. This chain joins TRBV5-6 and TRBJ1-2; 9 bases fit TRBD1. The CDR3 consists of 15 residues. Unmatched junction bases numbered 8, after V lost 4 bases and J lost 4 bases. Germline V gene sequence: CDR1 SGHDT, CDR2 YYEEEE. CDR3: CASSPDRGFSYGYTF. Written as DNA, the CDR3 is TGTGCCAGCAGCCCCGACAGGGGGTTTAGCTATGGCTACACCTTC.

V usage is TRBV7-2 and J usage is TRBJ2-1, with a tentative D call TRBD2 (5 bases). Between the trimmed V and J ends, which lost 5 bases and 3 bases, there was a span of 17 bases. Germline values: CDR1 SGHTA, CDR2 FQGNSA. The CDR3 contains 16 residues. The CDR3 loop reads CASSTRAKPGYNEQFF. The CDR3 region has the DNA TGTGCCAGCAGCACGCGGGCCAAACCCGGCTACAATGAGCAGTTCTTC.

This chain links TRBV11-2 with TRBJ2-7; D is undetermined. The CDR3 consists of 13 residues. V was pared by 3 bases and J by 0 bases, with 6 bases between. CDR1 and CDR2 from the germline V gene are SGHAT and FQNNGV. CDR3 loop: CASSFPGSYEQYF. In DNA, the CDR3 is TGTGCCAGCAGCTTCCCGGGCTCCTACGAGCAGTACTTC.

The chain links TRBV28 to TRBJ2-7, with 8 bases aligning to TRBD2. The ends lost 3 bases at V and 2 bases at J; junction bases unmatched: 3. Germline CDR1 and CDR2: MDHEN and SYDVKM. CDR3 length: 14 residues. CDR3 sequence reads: CASSLAGGTYEQYF. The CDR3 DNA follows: TGTGCCAGCAGTTTGGCGGGAGGAACCTACGAGCAGTACTTC.

CDR3 loop: CASSLGSSGIASTDTQYF. The CDR3 region has the DNA TGTGCCAGCAGCTTAGGGTCTAGCGGGATTGCCAGCACAGATACGCAGTATTTT. V and J are TRBV7-8 and TRBJ2-3, with 9 bases that match TRBD2. CDR1 and CDR2 (germline): SGHVS, FQNEAQ. Trimming took 1 base from V and 0 from J; bases not matched to a gene: 8. The CDR3 has 18 amino acids. Full variable domain (remainder filled in from reference TRBV7-8 and TRBJ2-3): GAGVSQSPRYKVAKRGQDVALRCDPISGHVSLFWYQQALGQGPEFLTYFQNEAQLDKSGLPSDRFFAERPEGSVSTLKIQRTQQEDSAVYLCASSLGSSGIASTDTQYFGPGTRLTVL.

CDR3 bases: TGTGCCAGCAGTTTAAAATCAGGGGGTAACTATGGCTACACCTTC. Protein sequence: CASSLKSGGNYGYTF. The rearrangement uses TRBV27 and TRBJ1-2; TRBD1 agrees at 7 bases. CDR1 is MNHEY, CDR2 SMNVEV, per germline (reference sequence). CDR3 length equals 15 residues. The trim removed 2 bases at V and 1 base at J, leaving 4 bases unmatched.

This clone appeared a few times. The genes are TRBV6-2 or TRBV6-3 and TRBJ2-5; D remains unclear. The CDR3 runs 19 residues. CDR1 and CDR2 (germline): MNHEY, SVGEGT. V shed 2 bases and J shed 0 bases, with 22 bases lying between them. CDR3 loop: CASSYNDGDFRMYQETQYF. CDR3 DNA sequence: TGTGCCAGCAGTTACAACGATGGTGACTTCAGAATGTACCAAGAGACCCAGTACTTC.

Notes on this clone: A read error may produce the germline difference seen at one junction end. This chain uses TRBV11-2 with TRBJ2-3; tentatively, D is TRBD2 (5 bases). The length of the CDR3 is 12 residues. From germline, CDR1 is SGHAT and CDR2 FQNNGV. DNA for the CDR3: TGTGCCAGCAGCTTACCCGATCGCACGCGGGATTTT. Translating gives CASSLPDRTRDF.

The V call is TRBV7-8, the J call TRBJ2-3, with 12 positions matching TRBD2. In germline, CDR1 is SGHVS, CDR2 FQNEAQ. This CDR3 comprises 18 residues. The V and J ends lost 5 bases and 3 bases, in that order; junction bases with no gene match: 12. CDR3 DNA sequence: TGTGCCAGCAGCAGAGACCCTCGACTAGCGGGAGTAACAGATACGCAGTATTTT. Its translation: CASSRDPRLAGVTDTQYF.

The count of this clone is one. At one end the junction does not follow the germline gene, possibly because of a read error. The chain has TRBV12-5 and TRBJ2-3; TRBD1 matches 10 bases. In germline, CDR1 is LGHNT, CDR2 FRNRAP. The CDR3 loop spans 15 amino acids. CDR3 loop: CASGLGQGRSDTQYF. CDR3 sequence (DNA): TGTGCTAGTGGCTTGGGACAGGGGAGATCAGATACGCAGTATTTT.

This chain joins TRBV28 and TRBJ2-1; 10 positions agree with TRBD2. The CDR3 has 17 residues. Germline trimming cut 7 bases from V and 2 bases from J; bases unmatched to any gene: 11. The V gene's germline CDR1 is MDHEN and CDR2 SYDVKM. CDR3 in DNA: TGTGCCAGCACCTTACGGGCTAGCGGGAGCGCCTACAATGAGCAGTTCTTC. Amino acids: CASTLRASGSAYNEQFF.

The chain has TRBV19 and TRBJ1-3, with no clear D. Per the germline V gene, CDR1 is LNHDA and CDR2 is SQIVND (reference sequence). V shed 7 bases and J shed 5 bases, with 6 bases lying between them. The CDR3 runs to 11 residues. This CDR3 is CASISRNTIYF. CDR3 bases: TGTGCCAGTATTTCAAGAAACACCATATATTTT. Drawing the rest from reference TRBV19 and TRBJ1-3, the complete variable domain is DGGITQSPKYLFRKEGQNVTLSCEQNLNHDAMYWYRQDPGQGLRLIYYSQIVNDFQKGDIAEGYSVSREKKESFPLTVTSAQKNPTAFYLCASISRNTIYFGEGSWLTVV.

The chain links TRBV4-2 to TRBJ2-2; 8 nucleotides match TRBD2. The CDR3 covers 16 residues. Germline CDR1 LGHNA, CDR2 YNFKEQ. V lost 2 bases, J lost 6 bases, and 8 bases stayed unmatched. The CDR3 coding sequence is TGTGCCAGCAGCCAACAGGTAGCGGGGACGCCCGGGGAGCTGTTTTTT. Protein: CASSQQVAGTPGELFF.

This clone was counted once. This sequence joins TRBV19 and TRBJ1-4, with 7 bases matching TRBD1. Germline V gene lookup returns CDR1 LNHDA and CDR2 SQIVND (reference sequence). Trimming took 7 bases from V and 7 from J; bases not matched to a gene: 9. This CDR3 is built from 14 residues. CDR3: CASKLAGTAEKLFF. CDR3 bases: TGTGCCAGTAAGCTTGCCGGGACAGCTGAAAAACTGTTTTTT.

In nucleotides, the CDR3 is TGTGCCAGCAGTGAGGGACAGGCCGATAATTCACCCCTCCACTTT. It is translated as CASSEGQADNSPLHF. J is TRBJ1-6 and V is TRBV6-1; 8 bases map to TRBD1. Germline values: CDR1 MNHNS, CDR2 SASEGT. Trimming at V came to 3 bases and at J to 5 bases, leaving 3 bases not matched to a gene. This CDR3 comprises 15 residues.

CDR3 sequence: CAISLQATDTEAFF. The DNA of the CDR3 is TGTGCCATCAGCCTACAGGCAACGGACACTGAAGCTTTCTTT. The V call is TRBV10-3, the J call TRBJ1-1, with a tentative D call TRBD1 (5 bases). Trimming stripped 6 bases from V and 3 bases from J, with 14 bases between. The CDR3 sequence is 14 residues long. Germline values: CDR1 ENHRY, CDR2 SYGVKD.

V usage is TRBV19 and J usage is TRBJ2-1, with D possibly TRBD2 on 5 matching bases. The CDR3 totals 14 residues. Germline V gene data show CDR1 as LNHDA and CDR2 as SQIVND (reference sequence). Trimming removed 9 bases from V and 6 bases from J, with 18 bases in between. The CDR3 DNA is TGTGCCAGCACTAGTACTACGTCTGGCAATGAGCAGTTCTTC. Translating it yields CASTSTTSGNEQFF.

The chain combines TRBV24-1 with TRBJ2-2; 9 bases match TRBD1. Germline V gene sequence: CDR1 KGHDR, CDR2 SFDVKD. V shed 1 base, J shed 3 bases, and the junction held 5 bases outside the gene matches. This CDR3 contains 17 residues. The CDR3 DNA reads TGTGCCACCAGTGATTTCAGGGACAGGGAGTACACCGGGGAGCTGTTTTTT. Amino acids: CATSDFRDREYTGELFF.

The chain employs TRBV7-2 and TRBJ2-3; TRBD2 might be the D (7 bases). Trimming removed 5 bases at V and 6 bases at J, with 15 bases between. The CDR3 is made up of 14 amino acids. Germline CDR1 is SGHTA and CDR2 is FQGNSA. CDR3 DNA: TGTGCCAGCAGCCGGTCCGGGGGGCGGGATACGCAGTATTTT. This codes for CASSRSGGRDTQYF.

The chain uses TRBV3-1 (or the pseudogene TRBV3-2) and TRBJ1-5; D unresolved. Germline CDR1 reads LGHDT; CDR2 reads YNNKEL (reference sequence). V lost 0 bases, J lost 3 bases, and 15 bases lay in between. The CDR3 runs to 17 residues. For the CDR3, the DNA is TGTGCCAGCAGCCAAGATGGGTTTCCGGGGTACAATCAGCCCCAGCATTTT. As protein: CASSQDGFPGYNQPQHF.

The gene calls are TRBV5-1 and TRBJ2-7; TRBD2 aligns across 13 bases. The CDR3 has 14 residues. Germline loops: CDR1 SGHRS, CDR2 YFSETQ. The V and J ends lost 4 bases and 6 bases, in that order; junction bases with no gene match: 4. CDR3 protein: CASSQLAGGGEQYF. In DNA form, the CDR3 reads TGCGCCAGCAGCCAACTAGCGGGAGGGGGCGAGCAGTACTTC.

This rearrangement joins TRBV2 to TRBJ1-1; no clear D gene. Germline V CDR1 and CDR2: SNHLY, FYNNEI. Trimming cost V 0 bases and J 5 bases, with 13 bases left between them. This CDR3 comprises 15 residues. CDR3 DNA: TGTGCCAGCAGTGAAGCGGGAGGGCCGAGGACTGAAGCTTTCTTT. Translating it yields CASSEAGGPRTEAFF.

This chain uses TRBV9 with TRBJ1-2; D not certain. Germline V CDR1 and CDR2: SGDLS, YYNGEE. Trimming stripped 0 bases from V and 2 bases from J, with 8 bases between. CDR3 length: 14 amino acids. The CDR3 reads CASSVGPGNYGYTF. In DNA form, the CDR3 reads TGTGCCAGCAGCGTAGGTCCAGGAAACTATGGCTACACCTTC.

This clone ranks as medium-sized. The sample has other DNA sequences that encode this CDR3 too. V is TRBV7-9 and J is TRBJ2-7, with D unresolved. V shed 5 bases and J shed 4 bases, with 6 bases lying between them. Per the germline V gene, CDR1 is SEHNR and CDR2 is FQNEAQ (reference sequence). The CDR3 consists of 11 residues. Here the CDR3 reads CASSLRYEQYF. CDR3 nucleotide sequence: TGTGCCAGCAGCCTTAGATACGAGCAGTACTTC.

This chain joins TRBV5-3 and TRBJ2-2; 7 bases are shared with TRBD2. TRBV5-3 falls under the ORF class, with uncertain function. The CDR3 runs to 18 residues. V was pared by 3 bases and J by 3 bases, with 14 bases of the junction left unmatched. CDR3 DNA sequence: TGTGCCAGAAGCTGGTCGGTGCCAGCGGGACGGCACACCGGGGAGCTGTTTTTT. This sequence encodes CARSWSVPAGRHTGELFF.